The clone carrying this T cell receptor beta chain was seen only a few times. The data were obtained in a study of CD8 T cells in ankylosing spondylitis. Trimming cost V 5 bases and J 1 base, with 15 bases left between them. Germline V lookup: CDR1 GTSNPN, CDR2 SVGIG (reference sequence). The CDR3 consists of 15 residues. TCRdb reanalysed the 5' RACE reads using MiXCR and keeps one entry per CDR3 protein. The sample lists about 360,000 distinct CDR3 sequences; approximately 20% were seen once. The sequence came from a male donor with ankylosing spondylitis or in good health (not recorded which). Input material: blood, either unsorted or a sorted T cell fraction (not recorded which). The rearrangement joins TRBV30 to TRBJ2-1; no clear D gene. CDR3 sequence: CAWDGSGRSYNEQFF. CDR3 DNA: TGTGCCTGGGACGGGTCGGGCAGGTCCTACAATGAGCAGTTCTTC.